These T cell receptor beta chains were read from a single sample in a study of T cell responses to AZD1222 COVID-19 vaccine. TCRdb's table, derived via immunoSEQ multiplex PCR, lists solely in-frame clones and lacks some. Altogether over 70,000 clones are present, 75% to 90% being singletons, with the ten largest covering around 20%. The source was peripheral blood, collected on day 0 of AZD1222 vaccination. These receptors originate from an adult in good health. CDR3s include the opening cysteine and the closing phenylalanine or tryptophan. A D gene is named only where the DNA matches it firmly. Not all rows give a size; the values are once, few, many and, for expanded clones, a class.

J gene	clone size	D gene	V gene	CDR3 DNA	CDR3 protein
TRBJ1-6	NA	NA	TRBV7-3	TGTGCCAGCAGCCCGGACGGGGGCCGCCATTCACCCCTCCACTTT	CASSPDGGRHSPLHF
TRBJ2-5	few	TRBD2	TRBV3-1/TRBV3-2	TGTGCCAGCAGCCCCTATTTGCGGGGGGCGCATAAAGAGACCCAGTACTTC	CASSPYLRGAHKETQYF
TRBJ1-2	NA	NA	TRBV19	TGTGCCAGTAGATTTCAGGGAGACTATGGCTACACCTTC	CASRFQGDYGYTF
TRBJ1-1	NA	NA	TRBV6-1	TGTGCCAGCAGTGAAGTGTACAGTCGAACCACAGCTTTCTTT	CASSEVYSRTTAFF
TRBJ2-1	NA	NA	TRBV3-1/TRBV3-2	TGTGCCAGCAGCCAACAACGAAGCGGTGAGCAGTTCTTC	CASSQQRSGEQFF
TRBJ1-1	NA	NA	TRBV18	TGTGCCAGCTCACCAGCGGGGGACACTGAAGCTTTCTTT	CASSPAGDTEAFF
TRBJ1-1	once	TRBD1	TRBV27	TGTGCCAGCAGTGAGCAGGGGGCCGGGACTGAAGCTTTCTTT	CASSEQGAGTEAFF
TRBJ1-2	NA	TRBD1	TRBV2	TGTGCCAGCACCACCCCTGAGGGGACAGGGGGCTATGGCTACACCTTC	CASTTPEGTGGYGYTF
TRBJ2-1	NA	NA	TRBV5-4	TGTGCCAGCAGCTTGGGAGGCAGATCCTACAATGAGCAGTTCTTC	CASSLGGRSYNEQFF
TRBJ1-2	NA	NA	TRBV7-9	TGTGCCAGCAGCTCCCGGGGCCCTAACTATGGCTACACCTTC	CASSSRGPNYGYTF
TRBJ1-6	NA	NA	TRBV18	TGTGCCAGCTCACCGGGGAACGATTCACCCCTCCACTTT	CASSPGNDSPLHF
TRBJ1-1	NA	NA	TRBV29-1	TGCAGCGTCTTCGGAACGGGGGGGACTGAAGCTTTCTTT	CSVFGTGGTEAFF
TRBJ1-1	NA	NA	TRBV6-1	TGTGCCAGCAGTGATCAGGTTTGGGGGACTGAAGCTTTCTTT	CASSDQVWGTEAFF
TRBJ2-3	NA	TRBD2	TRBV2	TGTGCCAGCACCAGAAGGACTAGCGGGGGGCCTTCACATGGTACGCAGTATTTT	CASTRRTSGGPSHGTQYF
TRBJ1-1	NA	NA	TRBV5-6	TGTGCCAGCAGCGGGGGCTGGGGGGCGACAGCTTTCTTT	CASSGGWGATAFF
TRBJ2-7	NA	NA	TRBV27	TGTGCCAGCAGCCTAAGTCGGGCAGGGAATAGAAGGGGCGACGAGCAGTACTTC	CASSLSRAGNRRGDEQYF
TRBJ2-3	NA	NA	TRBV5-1	TGCGCCAGCAGCACGCGTGGAATCGCGCAGTATTTT	CASSTRGIAQYF
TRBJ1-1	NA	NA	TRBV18	TGTGCCAGCTCACCCCCGGGACTGGGATCGAGTGTTGCTTTCTTT	CASSPPGLGSSVAFF
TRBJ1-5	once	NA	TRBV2	TGTGCCAGCAGTAACCTCGGGGGGGGTAATCAGCCCCAGCATTTT	CASSNLGGGNQPQHF
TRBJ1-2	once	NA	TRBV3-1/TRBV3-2	TGTGCCAGCAGCCAGGGCCGGGCGAACTATGGCTACACCTTC	CASSQGRANYGYTF
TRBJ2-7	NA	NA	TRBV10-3	TGTGCCATCAGTGTATCAGAGCCCCCTCTCGAGCAGTACTTC	CAISVSEPPLEQYF
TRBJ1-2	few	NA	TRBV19	TGTGCCAGTACCCCCGTCGGGGGCGTTCTTAACTATGGCTACACCTTC	CASTPVGGVLNYGYTF
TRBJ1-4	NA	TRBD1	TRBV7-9	TGTGCCAGCCTGGACAGGGGGCTGACTAATGAAAAACTGTTTTTT	CASLDRGLTNEKLFF
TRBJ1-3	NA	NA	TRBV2	TGTGCCAGGGCGGGAGCAGGAAACACCATATATTTT	CARAGAGNTIYF
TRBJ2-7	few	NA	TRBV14	TGTGCCAGCAGCCAAGGCAGGAGGGGGCAAACTTCCACCTACGAGCAGTACTTC	CASSQGRRGQTSTYEQYF
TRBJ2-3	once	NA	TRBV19	TGTGCCAGTAGTGTCGGCGGGGGCCTCACAGATACGCAGTATTTT	CASSVGGGLTDTQYF
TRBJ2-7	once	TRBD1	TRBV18	TGTGCCAGCTCTCGAAGACAGGGGGACCCCTACGAGCAGTACTTC	CASSRRQGDPYEQYF
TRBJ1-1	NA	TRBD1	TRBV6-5	TGTGCCAGCAGGGGACAGTCGTCTGAAGCTTTCTTT	CASRGQSSEAFF
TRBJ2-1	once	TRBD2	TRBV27	TGTGCCACCCTCGGGGGGAATTTGCAGTTCTTC	CATLGGNLQFF
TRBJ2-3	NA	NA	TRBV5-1	TGCGCCAGCATGGGCGGTATGGGCACAGATACGCAGTATTTT	CASMGGMGTDTQYF
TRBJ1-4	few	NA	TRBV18	TGTGCCAGCTCACCGTCGGGGGAAAAACTGTTTTTT	CASSPSGEKLFF
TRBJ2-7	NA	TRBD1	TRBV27	TGTGCCAGCAGTTGGGTCCAACCACAGGGGATCAAATACGAGCAGTACTTC	CASSWVQPQGIKYEQYF
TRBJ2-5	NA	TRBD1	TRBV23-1	TGCGCCAACAAAAAACAGCTGGACAGGAGCCAAGAGACCCAGTACTTC	CANKKQLDRSQETQYF
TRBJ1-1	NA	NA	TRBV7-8	TGTGCCAGCAGCTTACAGGGGAGGGGGAACACTGAAGCTTTCTTT	CASSLQGRGNTEAFF
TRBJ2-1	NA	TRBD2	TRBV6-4	TGTGCCAGCAGTGAAAGCGGGAGGCCTACAAATGAGCAGTTCTTC	CASSESGRPTNEQFF
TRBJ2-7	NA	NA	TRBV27	TGTGCCAGCAGAAGTGCCGGGATACCCTACGAGCAGTACTTC	CASRSAGIPYEQYF
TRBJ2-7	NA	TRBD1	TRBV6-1	TGTGCCAGCAGTGAAGACAGCCAGGGGGTCCTCCCGCAGTACTTC	CASSEDSQGVLPQYF
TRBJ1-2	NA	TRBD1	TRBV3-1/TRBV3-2	TGTGCCAGCAGCCAACAGGGGGCTGGGTATGGCTACACCTTC	CASSQQGAGYGYTF
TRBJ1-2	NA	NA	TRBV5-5	TGTGCCAGCAGCCCCAGACAGAATACTAACTATGGCTACACCTTC	CASSPRQNTNYGYTF
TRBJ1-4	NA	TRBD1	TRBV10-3	TGTGCCATCAGTGAGTCGAAGGACAGGGGTGAAAAACTGTTTTTT	CAISESKDRGEKLFF
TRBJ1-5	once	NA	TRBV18	TGTGCCAGCTCACCACGGTCGGATGAGCCCCAGCATTTT	CASSPRSDEPQHF
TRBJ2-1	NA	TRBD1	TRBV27	TGTGCCAGCAGTCGCGACAGGGGGCCCTACAATGAGCAGTTCTTC	CASSRDRGPYNEQFF
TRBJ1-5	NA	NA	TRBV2	TGTGCCAGCAGTGACAGGGATAGCAATCAGCCCCAGCATTTT	CASSDRDSNQPQHF
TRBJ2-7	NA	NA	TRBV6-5	TGTGCCAGCAACCAGGGTAGCTACGAGCAGTACTTC	CASNQGSYEQYF
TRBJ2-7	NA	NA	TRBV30	TGTGCCTGGAGTCAGCTCCGGCGGCACTTC	CAWSQLRRHF
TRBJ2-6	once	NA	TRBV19	TGTGCCAGTAGTATCGCGACCTCTGGGGCCAACGTCCTGACTTTC	CASSIATSGANVLTF
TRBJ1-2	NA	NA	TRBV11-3	TGTGCCAGCAGCTTAGGAGATGCTAACTATGGCTACACCTTC	CASSLGDANYGYTF
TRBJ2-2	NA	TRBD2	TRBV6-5	TGTGCCAGCATCCCGGGACTAGCTGGGGCCGGGGAGCTGTTTTTT	CASIPGLAGAGELFF
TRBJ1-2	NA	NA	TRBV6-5	TGTGCCAGCAGTTATGGCCTGACAGATAACTATGGCTACACCTTC	CASSYGLTDNYGYTF
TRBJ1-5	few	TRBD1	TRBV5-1	TGCGCCAGCAGCTTGACAGGGGGTTGGAGTCAGCCCCAGCATTTT	CASSLTGGWSQPQHF
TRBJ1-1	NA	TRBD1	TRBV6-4	TGTGCCAGCAGTAAGGACAGGTCTAGCCCTGAAGCTTTCTTT	CASSKDRSSPEAFF
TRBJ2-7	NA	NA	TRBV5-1	TGCGCCAGCAGCCCGGACATGTCCTACGAGCAGTACTTC	CASSPDMSYEQYF
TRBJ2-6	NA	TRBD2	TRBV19	TGTGCCAGTAGTACTGGGAGGGGTACTGGGGCCAACGTCCTGACTTTC	CASSTGRGTGANVLTF
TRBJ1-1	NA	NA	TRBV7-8	TGTGCCAGCAGCCCCTATCTGAACACTGAAGCTTTCTTT	CASSPYLNTEAFF
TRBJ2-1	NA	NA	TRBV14	TGTGCCAGCAGCCAAGAGGGGACCAGGGTAAGCGGGTACAATGAGCAGTTCTTC	CASSQEGTRVSGYNEQFF